Following are 15 T cell receptor beta chains from one sample sequenced in a study of blood T cell repertoires in COVID-19. The data were produced by immunoSEQ multiplex PCR, yet TCRdb's version contains in-frame clones alone and is incomplete. The repertoire consists of approximately 150,000 clones, with 80% to 95% occurring once and the leading ten covering roughly 1.9%. The sequencing input was peripheral blood. The receptors derive from a woman aged 60-75 years with COVID-19, enrolled during active disease.

This sequence joins TRBV3-1 (or the pseudogene TRBV3-2) and TRBJ1-2, with D perhaps TRBD1 (5 bases). This CDR3 region has 13 residues. The germline CDR1 and CDR2 sequences are LGHDT and YNNKEL (reference sequence). The germline V and J ends were trimmed by 4 bases and 4 bases, with 10 bases remaining between them. The CDR3 sequence is CASSPQEIYGYTF. As DNA, the CDR3 is TGTGCCAGCAGCCCACAGGAAATCTATGGCTACACCTTC.

The gene calls are TRBV6-5 and TRBJ1-2; 8 bases are a match to TRBD1. Losses at the gene ends were 6 bases for V and 2 bases for J; bases not matched to a gene: 2. The CDR3 length is 13 residues. Germline V gene data show CDR1 as MNHEY and CDR2 as SVGAGI. The CDR3, as DNA: TGTGCCAGCAGCTGGGACAGGAACTATGGCTACACCTTC. Translated, it gives CASSWDRNYGYTF.

A few counts support this clone. The genes are TRBV25-1 and TRBJ2-2, with D unresolved. Per germline, CDR1 MGHDK and CDR2 SYGVNS. V lost 6 bases, J lost 5 bases, and 4 bases lay in between. This CDR3 comprises 11 residues. The CDR3, as DNA: TGTGCCAGCAGACAGACCGGGGAGCTGTTTTTT. Protein sequence: CASRQTGELFF.

The chain has TRBV15 and TRBJ1-6; D gene uncertain. V lost 1 base, J lost 2 bases, and 9 bases lay in between. In germline, CDR1 is LNHNV, CDR2 YYDKDF (reference sequence). The CDR3 has 16 residues. CDR3 loop: CATSRGERTYNSPLHF. Written as DNA, the CDR3 is TGTGCCACCAGCAGAGGGGAGAGGACCTATAATTCACCCCTCCACTTT.

This chain uses TRBV6-5 with TRBJ2-3; D remains unclear. Looked up from germline, CDR1 is MNHEY and CDR2 is SVGAGI. V gave up 8 bases and J gave up 4 bases, with 7 bases separating them. CDR3 length equals 11 residues. CDR3 amino acids: CASRRADTQYF. The CDR3 region has the DNA TGTGCCAGCCGTCGGGCAGATACGCAGTATTTT.

The chain carries TRBV19 and TRBJ1-2; 8 bases align to TRBD1. V trimming: 8 bases; J trimming: 4 bases; junction bases outside the gene matches: 3. The CDR3 length is 12 residues. Looked up from germline, CDR1 is LNHDA and CDR2 is SQIVND (reference sequence). The CDR3 spells CASRDRTYGYTF. CDR3 sequence (DNA): TGTGCCAGTCGGGACAGGACCTATGGCTACACCTTC.

CDR3: CASSQDHSGYTF. CDR3 in DNA: TGTGCCAGCAGCCAAGATCATAGTGGCTACACCTTC. The gene calls are TRBV4-2 and TRBJ1-2; D gene uncertain. From germline, CDR1 is LGHNA and CDR2 YNFKEQ. There are 12 residues in the CDR3. With 0 bases removed from V and 7 bases from J, the gap between germline ends came to 6 bases.

The V gene is TRBV6-6, the J gene TRBJ1-1, with 9 nucleotides matching TRBD1. The CDR3 has 14 residues. Per the germline V gene, CDR1 is MNHNY and CDR2 is SVGAGI (reference sequence). Losses at the gene ends were 6 bases for V and 7 bases for J; bases not matched to a gene: 9. CDR3 protein: CASSHGDRDVEAFF. Written as DNA, the CDR3 is TGTGCCAGCAGCCACGGGGACAGGGATGTTGAAGCTTTCTTT.

This clone was observed a single time. The chain carries TRBV5-6 and TRBJ2-1; 14 bases agree with TRBD2. Germline CDR1 reads SGHDT; CDR2 reads YYEEEE. V shed 5 bases, J shed 12 bases, and the junction held 13 bases outside the gene matches. CDR3 size: 16 residues. The CDR3 nucleotides read TGTGCCAGCAGTTCGAGGACTAGCGGGGGGTCCCATGGGCAGTTCTTC. Translating it yields CASSSRTSGGSHGQFF.

V is TRBV6-5 and J is TRBJ1-5; 7 bases are a match to TRBD1. Germline CDR1 and CDR2: MNHEY and SVGAGI. J was trimmed by 3 bases and V by 6 bases; bases with no gene match: 5. There are 14 residues in the CDR3. CDR3 amino acids: CASRPGQNNQPQHF. Here the CDR3 DNA reads TGTGCCAGCAGACCGGGACAGAACAATCAGCCCCAGCATTTT.

This clone was seen once. The chain joins TRBV3-1 (or the pseudogene TRBV3-2) to TRBJ2-2; the D gene is possibly TRBD2 (5 bases). The CDR3 contains 13 residues. Trimming took 0 bases from V and 9 from J, leaving 8 bases between them. The V gene's germline CDR1 is LGHDT and CDR2 YNNKEL (reference sequence). CDR3 sequence (DNA): TGTGCCAGCAGCCAAGATGAGGGTCGGGAGCTGTTTTTT. Translated: CASSQDEGRELFF.

The rearrangement joins TRBV27 to TRBJ1-2, with D unclear. CDR1 is MNHEY, CDR2 SMNVEV, per germline (reference sequence). The germline V and J ends were trimmed by 4 bases and 1 base, with 10 bases remaining between them. This CDR3 region has 14 residues. CDR3 loop: CASSSRGINYGYTF. CDR3 nucleotides: TGTGCCAGCAGTTCTCGCGGGATTAACTATGGCTACACCTTC.

The V and J genes are TRBV19 and TRBJ2-3; 13 positions match TRBD2. The CDR3 runs 20 residues. V dropped 7 bases and J dropped 0; count of bases not matched to a gene: 16. Germline V gene sequence: CDR1 LNHDA, CDR2 SQIVND (reference sequence). CDR3 in DNA: TGTGCCAGTAAGAGTAAGGGACTAGCGGGGCCTCGGTCTAGCACAGATACGCAGTATTTT. The encoded protein is CASKSKGLAGPRSSTDTQYF.

V is TRBV19 and J is TRBJ2-5; 8 bases agree with TRBD2. With 6 bases clipped from V and 3 bases from J, the junction kept 21 bases outside the gene matches. CDR1 and CDR2 from the germline V gene are LNHDA and SQIVND (reference sequence). This CDR3 spans 19 amino acids. CDR3 sequence reads: CASRSLFTATRGEEETQYF. CDR3 nucleotides: TGTGCCAGTAGAAGCCTTTTTACCGCTACGCGGGGGGAAGAAGAGACCCAGTACTTC.

The rearrangement joins TRBV18 to TRBJ1-2; D remains unclear. V lost 2 bases and J lost 0, with 10 bases in between. CDR3 length equals 15 residues. Per germline, CDR1 KGHSH and CDR2 LQKENI. CDR3 residues: CASSPSPEANYGYTF. CDR3 coding DNA: TGTGCCAGCTCACCATCGCCAGAAGCTAACTATGGCTACACCTTC.